What follows are 18 T cell receptor beta chains derived from one specimen sequenced in a study of blood T cell repertoires in COVID-19. Data came from immunoSEQ multiplex PCR; TCRdb stores just in-frame clones and leaves some out. This sample has 100,000 to 150,000 clones, with 88% found just once. The source material was peripheral blood. These receptors all come from a man aged 45-65 years with acute or convalescent COVID-19.

The chain recombines TRBV19 with TRBJ2-7; 7 bases map to TRBD1. With V trimmed by 7 bases and J by 2 bases, 8 bases remained unmatched. CDR3 length equals 14 residues. Germline V gene data show CDR1 as LNHDA and CDR2 as SQIVND (reference sequence). The CDR3 DNA sequence: TGTGCCAGTATTGATCGGGACAGACCCTACGAGCAGTACTTC. This translates into CASIDRDRPYEQYF.

The chain has TRBV3-1 (or the pseudogene TRBV3-2) and TRBJ1-1, with 8 bases aligning to TRBD1. The ends lost 3 bases at V and 4 bases at J; junction bases unmatched: 7. Germline V gene sequence: CDR1 LGHDT, CDR2 YNNKEL (reference sequence). CDR3 length: 15 amino acids. The CDR3 spells CASSQGQAVVTEAFF. The CDR3 coding sequence is TGTGCCAGCAGCCAGGGACAGGCCGTGGTCACTGAAGCTTTCTTT.

The chain has TRBV5-1 and TRBJ2-7; weak D call: TRBD1 (6 bases). The V end was cut by 3 bases, the J end by 0 bases, with 10 bases between. CDR3 size: 14 residues. Germline lookup yields CDR1 SGHRS and CDR2 YFSETQ. The CDR3 nucleotides read TGCGCCAGCAGCTCAGGGGTTTACTCCTACGAGCAGTACTTC. Translated, it gives CASSSGVYSYEQYF.

The rearrangement links TRBV2 to TRBJ2-5; 11 nucleotides line up with TRBD2. Germline CDR1 and CDR2: SNHLY and FYNNEI. Germline trimming cut 7 bases from V and 5 bases from J; bases unmatched to any gene: 12. The CDR3 is 16 amino acids. The CDR3 DNA follows: TGTGCCAGCATGGAGACTAGCGGGGCCCCGAGGGAGACCCAGTACTTC. It specifies CASMETSGAPRETQYF.

The chain is built from TRBV2 and TRBJ2-7, with no clear D. Germline V gene lookup returns CDR1 SNHLY and CDR2 FYNNEI. V was shortened by 1 base and J by 3 bases, with 7 bases between the two germline ends. This CDR3 spans 13 amino acids. The CDR3 DNA reads as TGTGCCAGCAGTGAAGGACTCAACTACGAGCAGTACTTC. Its protein product is CASSEGLNYEQYF.

This chain's CDR3 is CASSPVVAGSADTQYF. CDR3 bases: TGTGCCAGCAGTCCAGTGGTAGCGGGTAGTGCAGATACGCAGTATTTT. The chain combines TRBV7-9 with TRBJ2-3; 7 nucleotides agree with TRBD2. J was trimmed by 4 bases and V by 6 bases; bases with no gene match: 13. The germline gives CDR1 SEHNR, CDR2 FQNEAQ (reference sequence). The CDR3 spans 16 residues. Combining the CDR3 with reference TRBV7-9 and TRBJ2-3 gives the whole variable domain DTGVSQNPRHKITKRGQNVTFRCDPISEHNRLYWYRQTLGQGPEFLTYFQNEAQLEKSRLLSDRFSAERPKGSFSTLEIQRTEQGDSAMYLCASSPVVAGSADTQYFGPGTRLTVL.

The chain carries TRBV3-1 (or the pseudogene TRBV3-2) and TRBJ1-5, with 8 bases aligning to TRBD1. The CDR3 loop spans 15 amino acids. The germline V gene encodes CDR1 LGHDT and CDR2 YNNKEL (reference sequence). Trimming removed 4 bases from V and 0 bases from J; junction bases left unmatched: 2. The CDR3 loop is CASSLGTGSNQPQHF. DNA of the CDR3: TGTGCCAGCAGCCTAGGGACAGGTAGCAATCAGCCCCAGCATTTT.

The J gene is TRBJ2-2, the V gene TRBV4-1, with a tentative D call TRBD2 (6 bases). Germline V lookup: CDR1 MGHRA, CDR2 YSYEKL. This CDR3 spans 16 amino acids. V lost 3 bases to trimming and J lost 2 bases, with 13 bases between them. The CDR3 loop is CASSHRGTPNTGELFF. CDR3 bases: TGCGCCAGCAGCCATCGCGGGACTCCAAACACCGGGGAGCTGTTTTTT.

The chain links TRBV6-1 to TRBJ1-2; D ambiguous. This CDR3 is built from 14 residues. Trimming took 0 bases from V and 4 from J, leaving 9 bases between them. Germline V gene lookup returns CDR1 MNHNS and CDR2 SASEGT. The CDR3 sequence: CASSEAAGSYGYTF. In DNA, the CDR3 is TGTGCCAGCAGTGAAGCTGCAGGCTCCTATGGCTACACCTTC.

This clone was detected once. The chain carries TRBV7-9 and TRBJ1-1, with a weak D call TRBD1 (5 bases). The length of the CDR3 is 17 residues. V lost 1 base and J 4 bases, leaving 19 bases between the germline ends. Germline V gene data show CDR1 as SEHNR and CDR2 as FQNEAQ (reference sequence). The CDR3 reads CASSLGRGRELATEAFF. The CDR3 bases are TGTGCCAGCAGCTTAGGTAGGGGTCGGGAGTTGGCCACTGAAGCTTTCTTT.

V and J are TRBV29-1 and TRBJ1-1; D not resolved. Germline V gene lookup returns CDR1 SQVTM and CDR2 ANQGSEA. Trimming removed 8 bases at V and 1 base at J, with 17 bases between. CDR3 length: 14 amino acids. The CDR3 is CSSWEPTTNTEAFF. The CDR3 DNA sequence: TGCAGCTCCTGGGAGCCGACTACGAACACTGAAGCTTTCTTT.

This sequence joins TRBV6-5 and TRBJ1-3, with 7 bases lining up with TRBD1. V lost 6 bases, J lost 7 bases, and 6 bases stayed unmatched. Germline CDR1 MNHEY, CDR2 SVGAGI. This CDR3 is 13 amino acids long. DNA of the CDR3: TGTGCCAGCAGGGCCTCAGGGGGTAACACCATATATTTT. Translating gives CASRASGGNTIYF.

The chain recombines TRBV5-1 with TRBJ1-1, with TRBD1 identical over 8 bases. J was trimmed by 0 bases and V by 5 bases; bases with no gene match: 3. This CDR3 contains 14 residues. Germline V lookup: CDR1 SGHRS, CDR2 YFSETQ. The CDR3 nucleotides read TGCGCCAGCAGTTACAGGGGGGTGAACACTGAAGCTTTCTTT. It translates to CASSYRGVNTEAFF. Variable domain in full (rest from reference TRBV5-1 and TRBJ1-1): KAGVTQTPRYLIKTRGQQVTLSCSPISGHRSVSWYQQTPGQGLQFLFEYFSETQRNKGNFPGRFSGRQFSNSRSEMNVSTLELGDSALYLCASSYRGVNTEAFFGQGTRLTVV.

The CDR3 here is CASSPLGTGTQETQYF. DNA of the CDR3: TGTGCCAGCAGCCCCCTCGGGACAGGGACGCAAGAGACCCAGTACTTC. This chain joins TRBV27 and TRBJ2-5; TRBD1 matches 9 bases. V was clipped by 6 bases and J by 2 bases; unmatched bases: 10. This CDR3 region has 16 residues. Per the germline V gene, CDR1 is MNHEY and CDR2 is SMNVEV (reference sequence).

The gene calls are TRBV7-2 and TRBJ1-2, with D possibly being TRBD1 (6 bases). The CDR3 has 14 residues. Germline-derived CDR1 and CDR2 are SGHTA and FQGNSA. Between the trimmed V and J ends, which lost 1 base and 5 bases, there was a span of 11 bases. CDR3 residues: CASSLEQGGYGYTF. The CDR3 DNA is TGTGCCAGCAGCTTAGAACAGGGCGGGTATGGCTACACCTTC.

V usage is TRBV13 and J usage is TRBJ2-4; 8 bases match TRBD1. The V gene end was trimmed by 0 bases and the J gene end by 5 bases; junction bases not matched to a gene: 6. CDR3 size: 16 residues. Germline CDR1 reads PRHDT; CDR2 reads FYEKMQ (reference sequence). The DNA of the CDR3 is TGTGCCAGCAGCTTAGGAGACAGGGGCCGGGAAAACATTCAGTACTTC. Amino acid sequence: CASSLGDRGRENIQYF.

This clone has only a few counts. V gene TRBV9 combines with J gene TRBJ2-1; TRBD2 is a possible D gene (6 bases). V lost 6 bases to trimming and J lost 7 bases, with 20 bases between them. CDR1 SGDLS and CDR2 YYNGEE come from the germline V gene. The CDR3 totals 15 residues. The CDR3 coding sequence is TGTGCCAGCACTAGCCTCGGAGGGTGGGAAAATGAGCAGTTCTTC. Encoded protein: CASTSLGGWENEQFF.

In its sample, this clone was seen once. The chain has TRBV28 and TRBJ1-2; 7 nucleotides agree with TRBD1. CDR3 length: 13 amino acids. Germline assignment: CDR1 MDHEN and CDR2 SYDVKM. J was trimmed by 8 bases and V by 7 bases; bases with no gene match: 10. CDR3 loop: CASITGTARGYTF. In DNA, the CDR3 is TGTGCCAGCATTACCGGGACAGCCCGGGGCTACACCTTC.